The 26 T cell receptor beta chains in this list originate from one sample, sequenced in a study of blood T cells in healthy people across ages. Through a sample-barcoded 5' primer and a J-beta primer mix, a second PCR was run for roughly 7 to 12 cycles. Via MiXCR, TCRdb re-called the 5' RACE reads, giving one row per CDR3 protein. The sample holds approximately 700,000 distinct CDR3 sequences, approximately 31% seen once. The sequencing sample was made of blood. All receptors come from a woman of 80 years or more in good health.

To note about this clonotype: One base away lies a much larger clone, so this may be a sequencing read error. The V and J genes are TRBV7-2 and TRBJ1-4; TRBD1 agrees at 9 bases. CDR1 and CDR2 (germline): SGHTA, FQGNSA. V lost 5 bases, J lost 10 bases, and 8 bases stayed unmatched. The CDR3 consists of 14 residues. This chain's CDR3 is CASSQPGQGGKLFF. The CDR3, as DNA: TGTGCCAGCAGCCAACCGGGACAGGGTGGAAAACTGTTTTTT.

The sample holds many counts of this clonotype. This chain joins TRBV29-1 and TRBJ1-2, with no clear D. V gave up 1 base and J gave up 6 bases, with 9 bases separating them. This CDR3 has 12 residues. Germline values: CDR1 SQVTM, CDR2 ANQGSEA. Written as DNA, the CDR3 is TGCAGCGTTGAAGTATACAACGATGGCTACACCTTC. It translates to CSVEVYNDGYTF.

This clonotype came up many times. The DNA of the CDR3 is TGTGCCACCAGCAGAGATCAGGGAATGGGAGGCCTACGTACGAGTGAAGCTTTCTTT. This codes for CATSRDQGMGGLRTSEAFF. The rearrangement uses TRBV15 and TRBJ1-1, with D maybe TRBD1 (5 bases). The CDR3 consists of 19 residues. Germline values: CDR1 LNHNV, CDR2 YYDKDF (reference sequence). Trimming shortened V by 0 bases and J by 7 bases, and 27 bases separated the two germline ends. The full variable domain, with the rest looked up from reference TRBV15 and TRBJ1-1, is DAMVIQNPRYQVTQFGKPVTLSCSQTLNHNVMYWYQQKSSQAPKLLFHYYDKDFNNEADTPDNFQSRRPNTSFCFLDIRSPGLGDTAMYLCATSRDQGMGGLRTSEAFFGQGTRLTVV.

This clonotype was recorded many times. This chain uses TRBV20-1 with TRBJ2-5; 10 positions agree with TRBD1. After removal of 6 bases from V and 2 bases from J, the junction contained 3 bases not matched to a gene. This CDR3 is built from 13 residues. The V gene's germline CDR1 is DFQATT and CDR2 SNEGSKA (reference sequence). CDR3 protein: CSAKDRGQETQYF. The CDR3 DNA is TGCAGTGCCAAGGACAGGGGGCAAGAGACCCAGTACTTC.

A note on this clonotype: A read error is possible here, since a much larger clone lies one base away. The rearrangement uses TRBV5-6 and TRBJ1-2; D uncertain. The CDR3 sequence is 12 residues long. V was shortened by 4 bases and J by 7 bases, with 11 bases between the two germline ends. Per germline, CDR1 SGHDT and CDR2 YYEEEE. The CDR3 loop is CASSRPRIGYTF. As DNA, the CDR3 is TGTGCCAGCAGCCGTCCGAGGATTGGCTACACCTTC.

This clonotype has a handful of counts. The V call is TRBV20-1, the J call TRBJ2-5; 9 nucleotides agree with TRBD2. V lost 6 bases to trimming and J lost 6 bases; unmatched junction nucleotides: 14. Germline loops: CDR1 DFQATT, CDR2 SNEGSKA (reference sequence). The CDR3 runs 15 residues. The CDR3 reads CSARGEAGGPQTQYF. Here the CDR3 DNA reads TGCAGTGCACGAGGGGAGGCGGGGGGGCCGCAGACCCAGTACTTC.

This clonotype was counted many times. The chain uses TRBV5-1 and TRBJ2-1, with a tentative D call TRBD2 (6 bases). V lost 3 bases, J lost 3 bases, and 13 bases lay in between. Germline assignment: CDR1 SGHRS and CDR2 YFSETQ. The CDR3 loop spans 15 amino acids. The CDR3 loop reads CASSSVAEVYNEQFF. DNA of the CDR3: TGCGCCAGCAGCTCCGTAGCGGAGGTCTACAATGAGCAGTTCTTC.

As concerns this clonotype: A much larger clone differs by one base, so this may be a read error. The chain employs TRBV15 and TRBJ2-5; D not certain. CDR1 and CDR2 from the germline V gene are LNHNV and YYDKDF (reference sequence). The CDR3 has 12 residues. Trimming removed 0 bases from V and 11 bases from J, with 10 bases in between. In DNA, the CDR3 is TGTGCCACCAGCAGAGATACGAATGAGCAGTACTTC. It encodes CATSRDTNEQYF.

This clonotype was detected many times. This chain uses TRBV9 with TRBJ2-1, with 9 bases aligning to TRBD2. The V gene end was trimmed by 0 bases and the J gene end by 9 bases; junction bases not matched to a gene: 7. Germline-derived CDR1 and CDR2 are SGDLS and YYNGEE. This CDR3 contains 15 residues. CDR3 region: CASSVVGGGATEQFF. The CDR3 coding sequence is TGTGCCAGCAGCGTAGTTGGCGGGGGGGCCACTGAGCAGTTCTTC.

In its sample, this clonotype was seen many times. The CDR3 DNA reads as TGTGCCAGCAGTATCGGCGGAGAGACCCAGTACTTC. Protein sequence: CASSIGGETQYF. The gene calls are TRBV6-6 and TRBJ2-5; D is undetermined. The CDR3 has 12 amino acids. CDR1 and CDR2 from the germline V gene are MNHNY and SVGAGI (reference sequence). Trimming took off 5 bases at V and 4 bases at J, with 8 bases between the two ends.

The rearrangement uses TRBV20-1 and TRBJ2-3; TRBD2 matches 16 bases. Germline CDR1 is DFQATT and CDR2 is SNEGSKA (reference sequence). The length of the CDR3 is 15 residues. V shed 6 bases and J 8 bases; nucleotides not matched to a gene: 8. CDR3 protein: CSATGTSGRGGTQYF. In DNA, the CDR3 is TGCAGTGCGACCGGGACTAGCGGGAGGGGAGGTACGCAGTATTTT.

This clonotype was seen at least ten times. The chain uses TRBV2 and TRBJ2-7, with D possibly TRBD1 on 6 matching bases. Germline CDR1 SNHLY, CDR2 FYNNEI. The CDR3 sequence is 12 residues long. V was pared by 8 bases and J by 5 bases, with 13 bases between. CDR3 in amino acids: CASHRESNEQYF. The CDR3 bases are TGTGCCAGCCACAGGGAAAGTAACGAGCAGTACTTC. Full variable domain (remainder filled in from reference TRBV2 and TRBJ2-7): EPEVTQTPSHQVTQMGQEVILRCVPISNHLYFYWYRQILGQKVEFLVSFYNNEISEKSEIFDDQFSVERPDGSNFTLKIRSTKLEDSAMYFCASHRESNEQYFGPGTRLTVT.

The chain employs TRBV20-1 and TRBJ1-2; D ambiguous. The CDR3 consists of 13 residues. V gave up 5 bases and J gave up 3 bases, with 13 bases separating them. CDR1 and CDR2 (germline): DFQATT, SNEGSKA (reference sequence). This chain's CDR3 is CSAPGLRDYGYTF. The CDR3 bases are TGCAGTGCTCCCGGGCTTCGCGACTATGGCTACACCTTC.

This chain uses TRBV30 with TRBJ1-3, with no clear D. This CDR3 is built from 15 residues. V lost 0 bases and J 0 bases, leaving 9 bases between the germline ends. Per the germline V gene, CDR1 is GTSNPN and CDR2 is SVGIG (reference sequence). The CDR3 sequence is CAWSVRQDSGNTIYF. Written as DNA, the CDR3 is TGTGCCTGGAGTGTACGGCAGGACTCTGGAAACACCATATATTTT. The complete variable domain, with remaining parts taken from reference TRBV30 and TRBJ1-3, reads SQTIHQWPATLVQPVGSPLSLECTVEGTSNPNLYWYRQAAGRGLQLLFYSVGIGQISSEVPQNLSASRPQDRQFILSSKKLLLSDSGFYLCAWSVRQDSGNTIYFGEGSWLTVV.

This chain joins TRBV24-1 and TRBJ2-6; 7 bases are a match to TRBD1. The trim removed 4 bases at V and 3 bases at J, leaving 11 bases unmatched. The CDR3 is made up of 18 amino acids. In germline, CDR1 is KGHDR, CDR2 SFDVKD. Here the CDR3 reads CATSESVTGLFGANVLTF. CDR3 nucleotides: TGTGCCACCAGTGAGTCCGTGACAGGGCTTTTTGGGGCCAACGTCCTGACTTTC.

About this clonotype: This may arise from a read error, as a much more abundant clone is one base away. The chain combines TRBV5-1 with TRBJ2-1; 8 bases align to TRBD2. The CDR3 is 14 residues long. With 5 bases clipped from V and 5 bases from J, the junction kept 6 bases outside the gene matches. Germline V gene sequence: CDR1 SGHRS, CDR2 YFSETQ. The CDR3 protein is CASSPETSDNEQFF. The CDR3 nucleotides are TGCGCCAGCAGTCCTGAGACTAGCGACAATGAGCAGTTCTTC.

This clonotype has only a few counts. The V gene is TRBV7-9, the J gene TRBJ1-4; perhaps TRBD1 as D (6 bases). The length of the CDR3 is 15 residues. Trimming removed 6 bases at V and 1 base at J, with 12 bases between. Per germline, CDR1 SEHNR and CDR2 FQNEAQ (reference sequence). This chain's CDR3 is CASSSGQKTNEKLFF. The DNA for the CDR3 is TGTGCCAGCAGTTCCGGACAGAAAACTAATGAAAAACTGTTTTTT. The whole variable domain, remainder taken from reference TRBV7-9 and TRBJ1-4, is DTGVSQNPRHKITKRGQNVTFRCDPISEHNRLYWYRQTLGQGPEFLTYFQNEAQLEKSRLLSDRFSAERPKGSFSTLEIQRTEQGDSAMYLCASSSGQKTNEKLFFGSGTQLSVL.

This clonotype was seen at least ten times. J is TRBJ1-1 and V is TRBV10-3; unclear D gene. Looked up from germline, CDR1 is ENHRY and CDR2 is SYGVKD. The CDR3 has 14 residues. The ends were cut back, 4 bases at V and 0 bases at J, with 9 bases in the middle. Here the CDR3 reads CAISGAEMNTEAFF. DNA of the CDR3: TGTGCCATCAGTGGGGCGGAGATGAACACTGAAGCTTTCTTT.

In its sample, this clonotype was seen many times. The CDR3 region has the DNA TGTGCCAGCAGCGTTAGCGGGGGGGCGGAGACCCAGTACTTC. Its protein is CASSVSGGAETQYF. This chain connects TRBV11-2 to TRBJ2-5; 11 nucleotides agree with TRBD2. Per germline, CDR1 SGHAT and CDR2 FQNNGV. The CDR3 has 14 amino acids. After removal of 5 bases from V and 5 bases from J, the junction contained 4 bases not matched to a gene.

CDR3: CASSQLAGVTTGELFF. The CDR3 nucleotides are TGTGCCAGCAGTCAACTAGCGGGGGTTACCACCGGGGAGCTGTTTTTT. This sequence joins TRBV6-4 and TRBJ2-2; TRBD2 agrees at 11 bases. The junction had 6 bases not matched to a gene; V was cut back by 5 bases and J by 4 bases. This CDR3 contains 16 residues. Germline V CDR1 and CDR2: MRHNA, SNTAGT.

A single count supports this clonotype. Possible read error: a much larger clone is one base away. The J gene is TRBJ2-1, the V gene TRBV7-2; tentatively, D is TRBD2 (6 bases). The germline CDR1 and CDR2 sequences are SGHTA and FQGNSA. This CDR3 has 16 residues. CDR3 residues: CASSLRNFRGTDEQVF. CDR3 in DNA: TGTGCCAGCAGCCTCCGAAACTTCCGGGGGACGGATGAGCAGGTCTTC. Drawing the rest from reference TRBV7-2 and TRBJ2-1, the complete variable domain is GAGVSQSPSNKVTEKGKDVELRCDPISGHTALYWYRQSLGQGLEFLIYFQGNSAPDKSGLPSDRFSAERTGGSVSTLTIQRTQQEDSAVYLCASSLRNFRGTDEQVFGPGTRLTVL.

As for this clonotype: A much larger clone lies one base from this, so it may be a read error. The rearrangement links TRBV30 to TRBJ2-6; D possibly corresponds to TRBD1 (5 bases). The germline V gene has CDR1 GTSNPN and CDR2 SVGIG (reference sequence). The CDR3 has 18 residues. The CDR3: CAWSYGSSRRDGADVLTF. The CDR3 DNA is TGTGCCTGGAGCTACGGGTCCTCTCGTCGAGATGGGGCCGACGTCCTGACTTTC.

This clonotype was observed many times. The chain recombines TRBV29-1 with TRBJ1-2; 10 bases agree with TRBD1. With 7 bases clipped from V and 6 bases from J, the junction kept 11 bases outside the gene matches. There are 14 residues in the CDR3. The germline V gene encodes CDR1 SQVTM and CDR2 ANQGSEA. CDR3 amino acids: CSAGGLTGGDGYTF. CDR3 sequence (DNA): TGCAGCGCGGGGGGATTGACAGGGGGCGATGGCTACACCTTC.

Note on this clonotype: A much larger clone is a single base away; this may be a read error. V gene TRBV28 combines with J gene TRBJ2-3; 8 positions agree with TRBD1. Germline CDR1 MDHEN, CDR2 SYDVKM. The CDR3 loop spans 14 amino acids. CDR3 sequence reads: CACRGQARTDTQYF. In DNA, the CDR3 is TGTGCCTGCAGGGGACAGGCCCGCACAGATACGCAGTATTTT.

This sequence joins TRBV2 and TRBJ2-1; 12 bases line up with TRBD2. CDR3 length: 15 residues. J was trimmed by 7 bases and V by 3 bases; bases with no gene match: 4. CDR1 is SNHLY, CDR2 FYNNEI, per germline. The CDR3 DNA sequence: TGTGCCAGCAGTGATCGGACTAGCGGGGTGAATGAGCAGTTCTTC. It is translated as CASSDRTSGVNEQFF.

The chain joins TRBV5-1 to TRBJ2-5, with 7 positions matching TRBD1. The germline CDR1 and CDR2 sequences are SGHRS and YFSETQ. The trim removed 4 bases at V and 4 bases at J, leaving 13 bases unmatched. The CDR3 totals 16 residues. The CDR3 reads CASSPGQDDGLETQYF. The CDR3 DNA reads TGCGCCAGCAGCCCCGGACAGGACGACGGCTTAGAGACCCAGTACTTC.